One sample yielded the 32 T cell receptor beta chains listed below, sequenced in a study of OX40 agonist ivuxolimab in advanced cancers. Sequencing used immunoSEQ multiplex PCR; TCRdb keeps in-frame clones, though not all of them. The table includes fewer than 85,000 clones, just over 85% detected once. This specimen consisted of CD4+ or CD8+ T cells sorted from blood, obtained in a trial of the OX40 agonist ivuxolimab. The receptors originated from an adult with an advanced solid tumor such as melanoma, head and neck, liver or kidney cancer.

The genes are TRBV14 and TRBJ2-5, with D possibly matching TRBD1 (5 bases). Germline V lookup: CDR1 SGHDN, CDR2 FVKESK. V was trimmed by 6 bases and J by 5 bases, leaving 13 bases between them. The CDR3 covers 13 residues. The CDR3 DNA sequence: TGTGCCAGCAGGCGGCAGGGCGAGGAGACCCAGTACTTC. It translates to CASRRQGEETQYF.

V gene TRBV9 combines with J gene TRBJ1-2, with D perhaps matching TRBD1 (5 bases). The germline V gene encodes CDR1 SGDLS and CDR2 YYNGEE. The CDR3 is made up of 15 amino acids. Trimming left V 4 bases short and J 4 bases short, with 17 bases between. For the CDR3, the DNA is TGTGCCAGCAGCTCGCACGTTACGGGACCCTATGGCTACACCTTC. It encodes CASSSHVTGPYGYTF.

The V and J genes are TRBV7-9 and TRBJ2-7, with TRBD2 matching over 7 bases. Germline assignment: CDR1 SEHNR and CDR2 FQNEAQ (reference sequence). This CDR3 comprises 14 residues. Trimming cost V 6 bases and J 4 bases; bases outside gene matches: 9. CDR3 nucleotides: TGTGCCAGCAGTCCTTCGGGGGGAGGATACGAGCAGTACTTC. It yields the protein CASSPSGGGYEQYF.

This sequence joins TRBV27 and TRBJ2-3; a weak D match, TRBD1 (5 bases). CDR1 is MNHEY and CDR2 is SMNVEV in the germline V gene (reference sequence). The CDR3 runs 14 residues. Trimming removed 0 bases at V and 11 bases at J, with 15 bases between. As DNA, the CDR3 is TGTGCCAGCAGTTTATCGCCCGCCCCAAGGGGGCAGTATTTT. Translating it yields CASSLSPAPRGQYF.

In DNA form, the CDR3 reads TGTGCCAGCAGCCTTTCCGGGACAGGGGCTGTGGAGACCCAGTACTTC. Its translation: CASSLSGTGAVETQYF. V usage is TRBV7-2 and J usage is TRBJ2-5; 10 bases match TRBD1. Germline CDR1 is SGHTA and CDR2 is FQGNSA. The V segment lost 5 bases and the J segment 5 bases; nucleotides outside the gene matches: 11. CDR3 length: 16 residues.

The chain is built from TRBV28 and TRBJ1-1, with D tentatively TRBD1 (6 bases). CDR3 length: 15 amino acids. Germline assignment: CDR1 MDHEN and CDR2 SYDVKM. Trimming removed 3 bases from V and 4 bases from J, with 15 bases in between. The CDR3 sequence is CASSLSGGWVTEAFF. Written as DNA, the CDR3 is TGTGCCAGCAGTTTGAGCGGGGGCTGGGTCACTGAAGCTTTCTTT.

This chain connects TRBV5-5 to TRBJ1-2; no definite D call. Germline CDR1 reads SGHKS; CDR2 reads YYEKEE (reference sequence). The CDR3 loop spans 14 amino acids. V was pared by 0 bases and J by 0 bases, with 6 bases between. The CDR3 DNA sequence: TGTGCCAGCAGCTTGGATCCCGCTAACTATGGCTACACCTTC. This gives the protein CASSLDPANYGYTF.

V is TRBV5-1 and J is TRBJ1-3; D may be TRBD1 (5 bases). Per germline, CDR1 SGHRS and CDR2 YFSETQ. V lost 0 bases, J lost 0 bases, and 7 bases lay in between. The CDR3 covers 15 residues. CDR3 residues: CASSLGQRSGNTIYF. As DNA, the CDR3 is TGCGCCAGCAGCTTGGGACAGCGCTCTGGAAACACCATATATTTT.

This chain joins TRBV28 and TRBJ2-3, with D unclear. The CDR3 spans 12 residues. V lost 5 bases and J lost 2, with 5 bases in between. Per germline, CDR1 MDHEN and CDR2 SYDVKM. The CDR3: CASSTVTDTQYF. The CDR3 DNA is TGTGCCAGCAGTACTGTCACAGATACGCAGTATTTT. Together with reference TRBV28 and TRBJ2-3, the CDR3 gives the full variable domain: DVKVTQSSRYLVKRTGEKVFLECVQDMDHENMFWYRQDPGLGLRLIYFSYDVKMKEKGDIPEGYSVSREKKERFSLILESASTNQTSMYLCASSTVTDTQYFGPGTRLTVL.

The chain carries TRBV19 and TRBJ2-3, with 10 bases that match TRBD1. Germline V gene lookup returns CDR1 LNHDA and CDR2 SQIVND (reference sequence). After removal of 7 bases from V and 2 bases from J, the junction contained 6 bases not matched to a gene. The CDR3 contains 15 residues. The CDR3 here is CASTKDRGNTDTQYF. As DNA, the CDR3 is TGTGCCAGTACCAAGGACAGGGGGAACACAGATACGCAGTATTTT.

The chain combines TRBV11-3 with TRBJ2-1; TRBD2 is a possible D gene (6 bases). Trimming stripped 1 base from V and 6 bases from J, with 10 bases between. The germline gives CDR1 SGHNT, CDR2 YENEEA. This CDR3 has 14 amino acids. In DNA form, the CDR3 reads TGTGCCAGCAGCTTAGTAGGCGGGGTCAATGAGCAGTTCTTC. Protein: CASSLVGGVNEQFF. The variable domain in full, with the rest retrieved from reference TRBV11-3 and TRBJ2-1, is EAGVVQSPRYKIIEKKQPVAFWCNPISGHNTLYWYLQNLGQGPELLIRYENEEAVDDSQLPKDRFSAERLKGVDSTLKIQPAELGDSAVYLCASSLVGGVNEQFFGPGTRLTVL.

The V call is TRBV4-1, the J call TRBJ1-2; D gene ambiguous. This CDR3 spans 16 amino acids. Germline V gives CDR1 MGHRA, CDR2 YSYEKL. The ends were cut back, 1 base at V and 7 bases at J, with 19 bases in the middle. In nucleotides, the CDR3 is TGCGCCAGCAGCCAAGGGGTCGGAGGGTCCAGCTTTGGCTACACCTTC. The encoded protein is CASSQGVGGSSFGYTF.

The rearrangement links TRBV6-5 to TRBJ2-3; D not certain. The germline gives CDR1 MNHEY, CDR2 SVGAGI. V was trimmed by 6 bases and J by 4 bases, leaving 8 bases between them. CDR3 length: 12 residues. The CDR3 DNA is TGTGCCAGCAGACGGAGCTCAGATACGCAGTATTTT. Translating gives CASRRSSDTQYF.

The V call is TRBV5-1, the J call TRBJ2-3; TRBD1 or TRBD2 may be the D gene (5 bases each). The CDR3 sequence is 14 residues long. V was shortened by 3 bases and J by 1 base, with 9 bases between the two germline ends. Germline V lookup: CDR1 SGHRS, CDR2 YFSETQ. CDR3 amino acids: CASSSLGGTDTQYF. The CDR3 DNA follows: TGCGCCAGCAGCTCTTTGGGGGGCACAGATACGCAGTATTTT.

The chain combines TRBV5-1 with TRBJ2-2; D uncertain. Trimming cost V 0 bases and J 4 bases, with 7 bases left between them. CDR1 and CDR2 from the germline V gene are SGHRS and YFSETQ. CDR3 size: 14 residues. CDR3 amino acids: CASSLGLGTGELFF. The CDR3 DNA follows: TGCGCCAGCAGCTTGGGCCTCGGCACCGGGGAGCTGTTTTTT.

This chain joins TRBV2 and TRBJ2-3; unclear D gene. CDR1 and CDR2 from the germline V gene are SNHLY and FYNNEI. V dropped 5 bases and J dropped 0 bases, with 15 bases sitting between them. This CDR3 is 16 amino acids long. The CDR3 spells CASSQPPGSSTDTQYF. Here the CDR3 DNA reads TGTGCCAGCAGTCAACCTCCCGGCTCTAGCACAGATACGCAGTATTTT.

The gene calls are TRBV7-2 and TRBJ2-3; D is ambiguous. The V gene lost 1 base and the J gene lost 2 bases, with 13 bases spanning the gap. Germline V CDR1 and CDR2: SGHTA, FQGNSA. CDR3 size: 16 residues. The CDR3 DNA reads as TGTGCCAGCAGCTTAGATTTGACGGGTGCCACAGATACGCAGTATTTT. It specifies CASSLDLTGATDTQYF.

J is TRBJ1-1 and V is TRBV9, with D unresolved. Deletions cut 6 bases from V and 1 base from J, with 16 bases between. CDR1 SGDLS and CDR2 YYNGEE come from the germline V gene. CDR3 length equals 15 residues. The CDR3 sequence is CASTRLVTGNTEAFF. CDR3 coding DNA: TGTGCCAGCACCCGGTTAGTCACGGGGAACACTGAAGCTTTCTTT.

The chain has TRBV10-3 and TRBJ2-7, with TRBD1 as a possible D gene (6 bases). Deletions cut 2 bases from V and 1 base from J, with 9 bases between. The CDR3 length is 14 residues. Germline V gene lookup returns CDR1 ENHRY and CDR2 SYGVKD. The CDR3, as DNA: TGTGCCATCAGTGAGCTGGACAGATCCTACGAGCAGTACTTC. It codes for CAISELDRSYEQYF.

This clone was detected only a few times. The V and J genes are TRBV28 and TRBJ2-7, with D hard to call. Germline V gives CDR1 MDHEN, CDR2 SYDVKM. This CDR3 contains 12 residues. The ends were cut back, 6 bases at V and 7 bases at J, with 13 bases in the middle. Here the CDR3 DNA reads TGTGCCAGCAGCCACGACACCCGGGAGCAGTACTTC. As protein: CASSHDTREQYF.

V gene TRBV5-1 combines with J gene TRBJ2-2; possible D gene TRBD2, 5 bases. The germline V and J ends were trimmed by 4 bases and 4 bases, with 8 bases remaining between them. CDR3 length: 13 residues. Germline V lookup: CDR1 SGHRS, CDR2 YFSETQ. This CDR3 is CASSLEGTGELFF. Written as DNA, the CDR3 is TGCGCCAGCAGCCTAGAGGGCACCGGGGAGCTGTTTTTT.

The chain employs TRBV15 and TRBJ2-2; 9 bases line up with TRBD2. CDR1 and CDR2 from the germline V gene are LNHNV and YYDKDF (reference sequence). Unmatched junction bases numbered 6, after V lost 0 bases and J lost 7 bases. The CDR3 length is 16 residues. The CDR3 nucleotides are TGTGCCACCAGCAGAGATTTAGCGGGAGACTTCGGGGAGCTGTTTTTT. It specifies CATSRDLAGDFGELFF.

The CDR3 DNA sequence: TGTGCCAGCAGCTTCGCCTCGAGAGACGAGCAGTACTTC. Protein sequence: CASSFASRDEQYF. The V gene is TRBV7-9, the J gene TRBJ2-7, with D uncertain. CDR3 length: 13 residues. The germline V and J ends were trimmed by 3 bases and 5 bases, with 11 bases remaining between them. The germline V gene has CDR1 SEHNR and CDR2 FQNEAQ (reference sequence).

The chain is built from TRBV18 and TRBJ2-3; TRBD2 matches at 9 bases. There are 15 residues in the CDR3. CDR1 KGHSH and CDR2 LQKENI come from the germline V gene. With 5 bases clipped from V and 3 bases from J, the junction kept 6 bases outside the gene matches. The CDR3, as DNA: TGTGCCAGCTCAGACAGACTAGCGGTAACAGATACGCAGTATTTT. Protein: CASSDRLAVTDTQYF.

The genes are TRBV19 and TRBJ2-5; the match to TRBD2 covers 8 bases. Losses at the gene ends were 8 bases for V and 3 bases for J; bases not matched to a gene: 8. The CDR3 extends over 14 amino acids. Germline V gene lookup returns CDR1 LNHDA and CDR2 SQIVND (reference sequence). The DNA for the CDR3 is TGTGCCAGTTCAGGCGGGGGGTACGAAGAGACCCAGTACTTC. Amino acid sequence: CASSGGGYEETQYF.

The chain recombines TRBV6-5 with TRBJ1-4; D is possibly TRBD1 (6 bases). The V gene's germline CDR1 is MNHEY and CDR2 SVGAGI. The length of the CDR3 is 16 residues. V dropped 0 bases and J dropped 8 bases, with 16 bases sitting between them. CDR3 protein: CASSYSNTGAEEKLFF. The CDR3 coding sequence is TGTGCCAGCAGTTACTCGAATACGGGGGCGGAAGAAAAACTGTTTTTT.

The chain carries TRBV2 and TRBJ1-4, with 8 bases matching TRBD1. V gave up 6 bases and J gave up 4 bases; unmatched junction bases: 4. Germline values: CDR1 SNHLY, CDR2 FYNNEI. CDR3 length equals 14 residues. The CDR3 reads CASRKGQVNEKLFF. The CDR3 DNA follows: TGTGCCAGCAGGAAGGGACAGGTTAATGAAAAACTGTTTTTT.

The chain joins TRBV7-8 to TRBJ1-5; no clear D gene. The V and J ends lost 1 base and 6 bases respectively, with 7 bases between them. This CDR3 region has 13 residues. Germline V gene sequence: CDR1 SGHVS, CDR2 FQNEAQ. CDR3 protein: CASSLDRVQPQHF. The DNA of the CDR3 is TGTGCCAGCAGCTTAGACCGGGTTCAGCCCCAGCATTTT.

J is TRBJ2-7 and V is TRBV7-6, with 12 bases aligning to TRBD2. This CDR3 has 15 residues. J lost 4 bases, V lost 5 bases, and 6 bases had no gene match. In germline, CDR1 is SGHVS, CDR2 FNYEAQ. This chain's CDR3 is CASSPLAGGQYEQYF. The CDR3, as DNA: TGTGCCAGCAGCCCACTAGCGGGAGGTCAGTACGAGCAGTACTTC. The full variable domain, its missing parts supplied by reference TRBV7-6 and TRBJ2-7, is GAGVSQSPRYKVTKRGQDVALRCDPISGHVSLYWYRQALGQGPEFLTYFNYEAQQDKSGLPNDRFSAERPEGSISTLTIQRTEQRDSAMYRCASSPLAGGQYEQYFGPGTRLTVT.

This sequence joins TRBV7-2 and TRBJ1-2; D unclear. V lost 1 base to trimming and J lost 7 bases, with 10 bases between them. Germline assignment: CDR1 SGHTA and CDR2 FQGNSA. The CDR3 has 13 amino acids. CDR3 coding DNA: TGTGCCAGCAGCTTAGAGGTATTTGGTGGCTACACCTTC. Amino acid sequence: CASSLEVFGGYTF.

The chain combines TRBV6-5 with TRBJ1-3; maybe TRBD1 (6 bases). The length of the CDR3 is 14 residues. CDR1 and CDR2 (germline): MNHEY, SVGAGI. The V and J ends lost 6 bases and 0 bases respectively, with 9 bases between them. The CDR3 nucleotides are TGTGCCAGCAGCGCACAGGGCTCTGGAAACACCATATATTTT. The encoded protein is CASSAQGSGNTIYF.

This chain joins TRBV19 and TRBJ1-3; no definite D call. Trimming cost V 0 bases and J 2 bases, with 11 bases left between them. Germline V gives CDR1 LNHDA, CDR2 SQIVND (reference sequence). The CDR3 runs to 16 residues. CDR3 sequence: CASSIDGGSPGNTIYF. The CDR3 nucleotides are TGTGCCAGTAGTATAGATGGAGGGTCACCTGGAAACACCATATATTTT.